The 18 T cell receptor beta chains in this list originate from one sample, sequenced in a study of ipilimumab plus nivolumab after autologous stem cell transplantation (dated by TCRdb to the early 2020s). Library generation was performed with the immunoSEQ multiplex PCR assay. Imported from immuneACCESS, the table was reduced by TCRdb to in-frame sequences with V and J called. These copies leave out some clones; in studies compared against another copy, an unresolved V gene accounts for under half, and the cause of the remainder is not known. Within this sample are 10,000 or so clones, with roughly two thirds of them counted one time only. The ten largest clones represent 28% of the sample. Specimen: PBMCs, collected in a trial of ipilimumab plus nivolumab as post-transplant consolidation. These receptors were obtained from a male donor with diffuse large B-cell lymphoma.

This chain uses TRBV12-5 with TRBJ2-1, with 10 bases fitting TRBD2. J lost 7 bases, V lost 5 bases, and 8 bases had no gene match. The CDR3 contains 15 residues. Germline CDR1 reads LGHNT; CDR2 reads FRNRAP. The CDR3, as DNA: TGTGCTAGTGGTCTGCCGGGACTAGCGCCGAATGAGCAGTTCTTC. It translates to CASGLPGLAPNEQFF.

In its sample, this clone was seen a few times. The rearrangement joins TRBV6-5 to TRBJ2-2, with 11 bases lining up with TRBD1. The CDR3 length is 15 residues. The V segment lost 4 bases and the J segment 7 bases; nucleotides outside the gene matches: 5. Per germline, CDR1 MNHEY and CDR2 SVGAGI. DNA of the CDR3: TGTGCCAGCAGTTCGCGGACAGGGGGCAACGGGGAGCTGTTTTTT. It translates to CASSSRTGGNGELFF.

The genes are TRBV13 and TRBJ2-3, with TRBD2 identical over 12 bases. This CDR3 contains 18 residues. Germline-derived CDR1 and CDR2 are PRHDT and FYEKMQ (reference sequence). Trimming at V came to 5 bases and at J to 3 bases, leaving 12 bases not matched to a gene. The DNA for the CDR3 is TGTGCCAGCAGCAGGAGACTACTAGCGGGAGGTGGGACAGATACGCAGTATTTT. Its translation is CASSRRLLAGGGTDTQYF.

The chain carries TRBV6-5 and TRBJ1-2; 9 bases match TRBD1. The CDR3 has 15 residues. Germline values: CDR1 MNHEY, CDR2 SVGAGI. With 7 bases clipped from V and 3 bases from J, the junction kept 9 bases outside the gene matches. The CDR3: CASITRQGGDYGYTF. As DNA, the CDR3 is TGTGCCAGCATAACGCGACAGGGGGGGGACTATGGCTACACCTTC.

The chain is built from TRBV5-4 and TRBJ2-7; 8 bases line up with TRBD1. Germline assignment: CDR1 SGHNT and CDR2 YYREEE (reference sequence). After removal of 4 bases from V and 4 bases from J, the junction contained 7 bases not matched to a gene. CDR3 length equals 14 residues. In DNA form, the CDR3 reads TGTGCCAGCAGCCGGACAGGGATTATGTACGAGCAGTACTTC. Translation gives CASSRTGIMYEQYF.

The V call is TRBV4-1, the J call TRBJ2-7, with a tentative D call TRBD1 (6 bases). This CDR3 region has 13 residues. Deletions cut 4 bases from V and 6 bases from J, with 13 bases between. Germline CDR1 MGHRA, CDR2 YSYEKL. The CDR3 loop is CASSPGTFGEQYF. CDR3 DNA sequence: TGCGCCAGCAGCCCCGGGACATTCGGCGAGCAGTACTTC.

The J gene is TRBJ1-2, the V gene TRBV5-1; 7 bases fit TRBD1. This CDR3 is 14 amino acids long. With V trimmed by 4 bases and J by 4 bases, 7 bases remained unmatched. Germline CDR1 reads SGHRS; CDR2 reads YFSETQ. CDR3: CASSLQQGTYGYTF. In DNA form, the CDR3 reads TGCGCCAGCAGCCTACAACAGGGGACCTATGGCTACACCTTC.

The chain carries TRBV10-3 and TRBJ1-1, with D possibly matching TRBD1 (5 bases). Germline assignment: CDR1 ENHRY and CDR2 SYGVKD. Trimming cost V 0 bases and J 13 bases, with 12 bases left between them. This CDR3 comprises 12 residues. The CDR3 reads CAISESGPWFFF. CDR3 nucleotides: TGTGCCATCAGTGAGTCGGGACCCTGGTTTTTCTTT.

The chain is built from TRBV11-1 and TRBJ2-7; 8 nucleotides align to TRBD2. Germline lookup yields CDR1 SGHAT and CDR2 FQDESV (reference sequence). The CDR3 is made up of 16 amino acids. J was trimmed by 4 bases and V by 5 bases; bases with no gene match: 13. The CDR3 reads CASSPRSIAGGYEQYF. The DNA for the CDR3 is TGTGCCAGCAGCCCTAGGTCGATTGCGGGAGGATACGAGCAGTACTTC.

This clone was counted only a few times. The CDR3 nucleotides read TGTGCCAGCAGTTACTCTGGACAGGGGGTTGGCTATGGCTACACCTTC. Protein product: CASSYSGQGVGYGYTF. The chain links TRBV6-5 to TRBJ1-2, with TRBD1 identical over 10 bases. The V gene end was trimmed by 0 bases and the J gene end by 4 bases; junction bases not matched to a gene: 5. CDR3 length: 16 amino acids. Per the germline V gene, CDR1 is MNHEY and CDR2 is SVGAGI.

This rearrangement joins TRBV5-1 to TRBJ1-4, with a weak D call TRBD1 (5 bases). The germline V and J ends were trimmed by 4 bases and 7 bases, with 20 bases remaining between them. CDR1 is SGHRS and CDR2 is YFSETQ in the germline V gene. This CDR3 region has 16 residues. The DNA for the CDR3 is TGCGCCAGCAGCCCCCGCCCCGACAGTTCGGCTGAAAAACTGTTTTTT. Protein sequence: CASSPRPDSSAEKLFF.

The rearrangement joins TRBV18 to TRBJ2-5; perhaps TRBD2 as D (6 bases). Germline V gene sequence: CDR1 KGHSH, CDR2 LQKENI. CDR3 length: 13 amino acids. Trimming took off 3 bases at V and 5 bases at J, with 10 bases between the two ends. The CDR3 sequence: CASSPAGRETQYF. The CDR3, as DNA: TGTGCCAGCTCACCGGCAGGGAGGGAGACCCAGTACTTC. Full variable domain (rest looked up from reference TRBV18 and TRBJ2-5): NAGVMQNPRHLVRRRGQEARLRCSPMKGHSHVYWYRQLPEEGLKFMVYLQKENIIDESGMPKERFSAEFPKEGPSILRIQQVVRGDSAAYFCASSPAGRETQYFGPGTRLLVL.

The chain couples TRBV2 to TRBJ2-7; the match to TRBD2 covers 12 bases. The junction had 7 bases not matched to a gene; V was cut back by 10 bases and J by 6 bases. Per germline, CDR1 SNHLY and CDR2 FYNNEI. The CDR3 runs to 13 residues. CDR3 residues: CAIASGRASEQYF. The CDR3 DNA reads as TGTGCCATCGCTAGCGGGAGGGCCAGCGAGCAGTACTTC. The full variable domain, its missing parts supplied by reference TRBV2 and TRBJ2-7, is EPEVTQTPSHQVTQMGQEVILRCVPISNHLYFYWYRQILGQKVEFLVSFYNNEISEKSEIFDDQFSVERPDGSNFTLKIRSTKLEDSAMYFCAIASGRASEQYFGPGTRLTVT.

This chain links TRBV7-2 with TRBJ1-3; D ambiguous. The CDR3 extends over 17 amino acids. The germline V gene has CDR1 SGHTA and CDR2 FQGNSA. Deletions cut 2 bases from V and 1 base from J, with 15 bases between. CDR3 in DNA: TGTGCCAGCAGCTTAAATCTACCTGGCGGGTCTGGAAACACCATATATTTT. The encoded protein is CASSLNLPGGSGNTIYF.

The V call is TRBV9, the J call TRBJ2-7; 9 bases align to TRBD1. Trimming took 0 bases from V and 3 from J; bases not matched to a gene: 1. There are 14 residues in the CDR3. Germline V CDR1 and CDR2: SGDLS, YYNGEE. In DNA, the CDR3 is TGTGCCAGCAGCGTAGGACAGGGGGTCTACGAGCAGTACTTC. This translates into CASSVGQGVYEQYF.

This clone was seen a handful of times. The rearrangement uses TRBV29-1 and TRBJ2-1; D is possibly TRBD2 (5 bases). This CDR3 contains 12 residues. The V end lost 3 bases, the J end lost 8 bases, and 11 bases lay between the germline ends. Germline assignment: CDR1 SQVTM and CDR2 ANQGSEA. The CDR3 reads CSVDFGVDEQFF. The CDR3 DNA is TGCAGCGTTGATTTCGGGGTTGATGAGCAGTTCTTC.

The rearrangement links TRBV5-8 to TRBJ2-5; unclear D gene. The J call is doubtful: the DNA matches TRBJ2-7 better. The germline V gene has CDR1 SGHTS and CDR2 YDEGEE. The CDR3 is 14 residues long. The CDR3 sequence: CASNNVGATYEQYF. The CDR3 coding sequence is TGTGCCAGCAACAATGTCGGCGCAACTTACGAGCAGTACTTC.

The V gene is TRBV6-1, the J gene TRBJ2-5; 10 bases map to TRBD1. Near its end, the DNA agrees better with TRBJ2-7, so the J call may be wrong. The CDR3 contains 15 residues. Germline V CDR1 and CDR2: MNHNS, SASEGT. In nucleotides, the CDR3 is TGTGCCAGTCAAACCAGACAGGGGGCGGCCTACGAGCAGTACTTC. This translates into CASQTRQGAAYEQYF.